A selection of T cell receptor beta chains follows, all from one sample in a study of radiation and T cells in renal cell carcinoma. TCRdb's table, derived via immunoSEQ multiplex PCR, lists solely in-frame clones and lacks some. Of roughly 100,000 clones in the sample, 86% are singletons; the top ten hold roughly 8%. The sample in question was blood, obtained from a patient whose treatment included radiotherapy and nephrectomy. The receptors here all came from a man aged 50 to 59 with renal cell carcinoma. Each CDR3 is given with its conserved first and last residue. A D gene is named only where the DNA matches it firmly. Expanded clones get a size class; other rows say once, few or many, or leave the size out.

v_call	d_call	j_call	clone_size	cdr3_aa	cdr3_nt
TRBV6-1	-	TRBJ1-1	-	CASSGGTVTEAFF	TGTGCCAGCAGTGGGGGTACCGTGACTGAAGCTTTCTTT
TRBV7-6	-	TRBJ2-7	-	CASSLAEASGEQYF	TGTGCCAGCAGCTTAGCCGAGGCTTCGGGGGAGCAGTACTTC
TRBV6-5	-	TRBJ1-2	-	CASSYDATNYGYTF	TGTGCCAGCAGTTACGACGCCACTAACTATGGCTACACCTTC
TRBV6-5	-	TRBJ2-7	once	CASSEYQGYEQYF	TGTGCCAGCAGCGAGTATCAGGGCTACGAGCAGTACTTC
TRBV4-3	-	TRBJ1-3	-	CASSQVSSYSGNTIYF	TGCGCCAGCAGCCAAGTTTCCAGCTACTCTGGAAACACCATATATTTT
TRBV7-8	TRBD1	TRBJ2-6	-	CASSKRSGTGFGANVLTF	TGTGCCAGCAGCAAACGATCGGGGACAGGGTTCGGGGCCAACGTCCTGACTTTC
TRBV2	TRBD2	TRBJ2-7	-	CASRTPGLGLYEQYF	TGTGCCAGTCGAACGCCGGGACTAGGCCTCTACGAGCAGTACTTC
TRBV9	-	TRBJ2-3	-	CASSVGSVSTDTQYF	TGTGCCAGCAGCGTAGGCAGTGTCAGCACAGATACGCAGTATTTT
TRBV27	-	TRBJ1-6	once	CASSLSGHRYNSPLHF	TGTGCCAGCAGTTTATCGGGACACCGCTATAATTCACCCCTCCACTTT
TRBV5-1	-	TRBJ2-6	-	CASSFGGTGANVLTF	TGCGCCAGCAGCTTCGGGGGAACTGGGGCCAACGTCCTGACTTTC
TRBV2	TRBD1	TRBJ1-5	few	CASTLGQGVYQPQHF	TGTGCCAGCACTCTTGGACAGGGCGTCTATCAGCCCCAGCATTTT
TRBV5-1	TRBD1	TRBJ1-1	-	CASSARQGPNTEAFF	TGCGCCAGCAGCGCACGACAGGGCCCGAACACTGAAGCTTTCTTT
TRBV29-1	TRBD1	TRBJ2-7	-	CSVGQGANEQYF	TGCAGCGTAGGACAGGGGGCGAACGAGCAGTACTTC
TRBV5-4	TRBD2	TRBJ2-1	-	CASSLGASGMYNEQFF	TGTGCCAGCAGCTTGGGGGCTAGCGGGATGTACAATGAGCAGTTCTTC
TRBV18	-	TRBJ2-6	-	CASSSWGATSGANVLTF	TGTGCCAGCTCATCCTGGGGAGCCACCTCTGGGGCCAACGTCCTGACTTTC
TRBV5-1	-	TRBJ2-1	-	CASSLGLPINQESNEQFF	TGCGCCAGCAGCTTGGGTTTGCCCATCAACCAAGAATCGAATGAGCAGTTCTTC
TRBV5-8	-	TRBJ2-1	-	CASSLSIQRGNEQFF	TGTGCCAGCAGCTTGTCCATACAGAGGGGCAATGAGCAGTTCTTC
TRBV5-1	-	TRBJ1-6	-	CASSLAASYNSPLHF	TGCGCCAGCAGCTTGGCAGCCTCCTATAATTCACCCCTCCACTTT
TRBV18	TRBD1	TRBJ1-2	once	CASSPRTGEANYGYTF	TGTGCCAGCTCACCACGGACAGGCGAAGCTAACTATGGCTACACCTTC
TRBV18	-	TRBJ1-5	-	CASSPKPRGEPQHF	TGTGCCAGCTCACCCAAGCCGCGGGGGGAGCCCCAGCATTTT
TRBV5-4	TRBD1	TRBJ2-7	-	CASSSTDRAYEQYF	TGTGCCAGCAGCTCGACGGACAGGGCCTACGAGCAGTACTTC
TRBV5-1	TRBD2	TRBJ2-1	-	CASRPTSGSPYNEQFF	TGCGCCAGCAGACCTACTAGCGGGAGCCCCTACAATGAGCAGTTCTTC
TRBV18	-	TRBJ1-1	-	CASSPGRIGGNTEAFF	TGTGCCAGCTCACCGGGGCGAATTGGGGGGAACACTGAAGCTTTCTTT
TRBV19	TRBD1	TRBJ1-6	-	CASRTIDRDHSPLHF	TGTGCCAGCCGAACGATTGACAGGGATCATTCACCCCTCCACTTT
TRBV6-5	TRBD1	TRBJ2-7	-	CASSPQGASYEQYF	TGTGCCAGCAGTCCTCAGGGGGCTTCCTACGAGCAGTACTTC
TRBV5-1	TRBD1	TRBJ2-1	-	CASSLVMVGQGADEQFF	TGCGCCAGCAGCTTGGTAATGGTAGGGCAGGGGGCCGATGAGCAGTTCTTC
TRBV2	-	TRBJ1-2	-	CASSEEGSYGYTF	TGTGCCAGCAGTGAAGAGGGATCCTATGGCTACACCTTC
TRBV5-1	-	TRBJ2-5	once	CASSTEGPGETQYF	TGCGCCAGCAGCACCGAAGGGCCGGGCGAGACCCAGTACTTC
TRBV2	-	TRBJ2-6	-	CASRPSGANVLTF	TGTGCCAGCCGCCCATCTGGGGCCAACGTCCTGACTTTC
TRBV7-2	-	TRBJ2-5	-	CASRPDGQETQYF	TGTGCCAGCAGACCGGACGGGCAAGAGACCCAGTACTTC
TRBV14	TRBD1	TRBJ2-2	-	CASSRRTGALVGELFF	TGTGCCAGCAGCCGCCGGACAGGGGCTCTCGTGGGGGAGCTGTTTTTT
TRBV5-8	-	TRBJ1-5	few	CASSAGRGNQPQHF	TGTGCCAGCAGCGCAGGGAGGGGCAATCAGCCCCAGCATTTT
TRBV25-1	-	TRBJ1-3	-	CASSEYRADGNTIYF	TGTGCCAGCAGTGAATATAGGGCGGATGGAAACACCATATATTTT
TRBV19	-	TRBJ2-2	-	CASSIGQNTGELFF	TGTGCCAGTAGTATAGGGCAGAACACCGGGGAGCTGTTTTTT
TRBV2	TRBD2	TRBJ2-7	-	CASSGTSGSSGQYF	TGTGCCAGCAGCGGGACTAGCGGGAGTTCTGGGCAGTACTTC
TRBV7-2	-	TRBJ1-1	-	CASSLSGIMNTEAFF	TGTGCCAGCAGCCTCAGCGGAATTATGAACACTGAAGCTTTCTTT
TRBV13	-	TRBJ1-6	-	CASSSRVPNSPLHF	TGTGCCAGCAGCTCCCGGGTCCCTAATTCACCCCTCCACTTT
TRBV5-4	-	TRBJ2-7	few	CASSSQGYEQYF	TGTGCCAGCAGCTCACAGGGCTACGAGCAGTACTTC
TRBV14	TRBD2	TRBJ2-2	-	CASSQGLAGAITGELFF	TGTGCCAGCAGCCAAGGACTAGCGGGAGCGATCACCGGGGAGCTGTTTTTT
TRBV5-1	TRBD1	TRBJ1-1	-	CASSSRGQGNTEAFF	TGCGCCAGCAGCTCGAGGGGACAGGGGAACACTGAAGCTTTCTTT
TRBV19	-	TRBJ2-7	-	CASSSLGRYEQYF	TGTGCCAGTAGTAGTTTGGGGCGATACGAGCAGTACTTC
TRBV27	TRBD2	TRBJ2-7	many	CASSARLATAYEQYF	TGTGCCAGCAGTGCGCGACTAGCGACGGCCTACGAGCAGTACTTC
TRBV15	TRBD2	TRBJ2-1	-	CATSGKRGWSYNEQFF	TGTGCCACCAGCGGGAAGCGGGGGTGGTCCTACAATGAGCAGTTCTTC
TRBV10-3	-	TRBJ1-2	few	CAISEVTGDYGYTF	TGTGCCATCAGTGAGGTGACAGGAGATTATGGCTACACCTTC
TRBV6-5	-	TRBJ2-7	-	CASSSPARAYEQYF	TGTGCCAGCAGTTCCCCGGCGAGGGCCTACGAGCAGTACTTC
TRBV11-2	-	TRBJ1-2	-	CASSLDLLGYGYTF	TGTGCCAGCAGCTTAGATCTTCTGGGGTATGGCTACACCTTC
TRBV19	-	TRBJ2-3	few	CASSIIGITDTQYF	TGTGCCAGTAGTATTATCGGGATCACAGATACGCAGTATTTT
TRBV6-4	-	TRBJ2-3	-	CASSLSRQDTQYF	TGTGCCAGCAGTTTGTCTAGGCAAGATACGCAGTATTTT
TRBV11-2	TRBD1	TRBJ2-7	-	CASSRGTGSSYEQYF	TGTGCCAGCAGCCGGGGGACAGGCAGCTCCTACGAGCAGTACTTC
TRBV19	-	TRBJ1-5	-	CASGSLGGYSNQPQHF	TGTGCCAGTGGGAGTTTGGGGGGATATAGCAATCAGCCCCAGCATTTT